Below, one T cell receptor (beta chain) is given with its context. Its antigen is still unknown. V was shortened by 2 bases and J by 0 bases, with 10 bases between the two germline ends. Per the germline V gene, CDR1 is MNHNS and CDR2 is SASEGT. The CDR3 loop spans 15 amino acids. The data originate from a study of Tregs in tolerant kidney transplant recipients. Study-wide results and caveats: The most relevant donor-specific Treg TCRbeta repertoire apparently came from expansion with activated donor B cells.

Data came from immunoSEQ multiplex PCR; TCRdb stores just in-frame clones and leaves some out. Among approximately 90,000 clones listed, roughly 92% were seen once. V is TRBV6-1 and J is TRBJ1-2; D may be TRBD1 (6 bases). The source material was CD8+ T cells from blood. The TCR was taken from a human donor in good health. The CDR3 nucleotides read TGTGCCAGCAGTGAACTACAGGGCTCTAACTATGGCTACACCTTC. Its translation: CASSELQGSNYGYTF.